The clone carrying this T cell receptor beta chain came up a few times. Its specificity is not known. The sample comes from a study of siplizumab effects on memory and regulatory T cells. Each sample contributed roughly 9.3 x 10^4 TCR templates to the assay. The method was immunoSEQ multiplex PCR; TCRdb's version includes in-frame clones alone and lacks a portion of them. The sample carries several thousand clones, about 40% recorded once. The authors cocultured the mixed lymphocyte reaction cells at 37 degrees C for about six days. The authors labelled responder PBMCs with CFSE and stimulator PBMCs with Violet Dye, and mixed them 1:1. Findings and caveats of the study: On average, about 70% of mappable alloreactive CD4+ clones were Treg-derived under siplizumab, against about 30% in controls. Just a small share of alloreactive clones was traced back to unstimulated subsets.

The receptor was isolated from a human donor in good health; the cells came from an allogeneic mixed lymphocyte reaction. Sequenced material: CFSE-low (dividing) CD8+ T cells sorted from an allogeneic mixed lymphocyte reaction.

The CDR3 here is CASSLLRSGNTIYF. The CDR3 DNA is TGTGCCAGCAGCTTACTCAGGTCCGGAAACACCATATATTTT. The chain has TRBV7-9 and TRBJ1-3; D uncertain. The CDR3 covers 14 residues. V dropped 2 bases and J dropped 4 bases, with 9 bases sitting between them. Germline CDR1 reads SEHNR; CDR2 reads FQNEAQ (reference sequence).